Sequencing of this T cell receptor beta chain was carried out in a study of beta chain features in type 1 diabetes. This clone showed up just a few times. CD4+ cells of the naive, central memory, regulatory and stem cell-like memory types were sorted via CD45RO/CCR7/CD25/CD127/CD95/CD27. As every portion of the isolated RNA was reverse transcribed, the sequencing read expressed TCRB transcripts. TCRdb's copy holds only in-frame clones and misses some; the assay was immunoSEQ multiplex PCR. The repertoire holds 200,000 to 250,000 clones, about 9.3% seen once, with about 0.03% in the top ten. The germline V and J ends were trimmed by 2 bases and 2 bases, with 6 bases remaining between them. CDR1 is GTSNPN and CDR2 is SVGIG in the germline V gene (reference sequence). CDR3 length equals 12 residues.

The sequenced material came from naive CD4+ T cells from blood. The receptor was derived from a woman aged 18 to 35 in good health. This chain joins TRBV30 and TRBJ1-1; D perhaps matches TRBD1 (5 bases). CDR3 residues: CAWSQGNTEAFF. Here the CDR3 DNA reads TGTGCCTGGAGTCAGGGTAACACTGAAGCTTTCTTT.